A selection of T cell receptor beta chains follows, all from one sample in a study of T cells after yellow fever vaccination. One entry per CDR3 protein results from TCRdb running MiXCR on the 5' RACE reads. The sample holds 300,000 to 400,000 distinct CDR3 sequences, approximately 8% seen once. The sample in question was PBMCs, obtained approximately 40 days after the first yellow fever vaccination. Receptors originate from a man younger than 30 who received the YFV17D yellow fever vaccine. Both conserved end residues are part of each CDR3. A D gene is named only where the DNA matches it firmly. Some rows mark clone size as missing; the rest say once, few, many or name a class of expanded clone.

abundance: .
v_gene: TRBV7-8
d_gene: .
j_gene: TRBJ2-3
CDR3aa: CASSLGGGARKYF
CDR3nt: TGTGCCAGCAGCTTAGGGGGCGGGGCGAGGAAGTATTTT

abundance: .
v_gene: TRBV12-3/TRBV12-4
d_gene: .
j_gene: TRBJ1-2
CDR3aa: CASSWTRGYTF
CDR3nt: TGTGCCAGCAGTTGGACACGAGGCTACACCTTC

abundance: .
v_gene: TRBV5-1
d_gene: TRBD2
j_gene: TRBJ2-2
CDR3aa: CASSSTSGGNTGELFF
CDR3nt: TGCGCCAGCAGCTCAACTAGCGGGGGGAACACCGGGGAGCTGTTTTTT

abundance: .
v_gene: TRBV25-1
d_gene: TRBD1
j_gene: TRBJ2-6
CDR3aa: CASGQGGLPGANVLTF
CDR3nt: TGTGCCAGCGGACAGGGGGGACTGCCTGGGGCCAACGTCCTGACTTTC

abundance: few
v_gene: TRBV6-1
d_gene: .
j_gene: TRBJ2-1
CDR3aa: CASRRTVYYNEQFF
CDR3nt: TGTGCCAGCAGGCGGACAGTTTATTACAATGAGCAGTTCTTC

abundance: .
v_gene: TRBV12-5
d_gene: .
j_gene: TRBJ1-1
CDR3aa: CASGFGENTEAFF
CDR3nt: TGTGCTAGTGGTTTTGGGGAGAACACTGAAGCTTTCTTT

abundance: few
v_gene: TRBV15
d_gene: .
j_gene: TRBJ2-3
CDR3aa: CATSRGPGISTDTQYF
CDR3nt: TGTGCCACCAGCAGAGGGCCAGGAATTTCCACAGATACGCAGTATTTT

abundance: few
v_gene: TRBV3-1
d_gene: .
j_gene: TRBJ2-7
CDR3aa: CASSVGLPPYEQYF
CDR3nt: TGTGCCAGCAGCGTGGGGCTGCCTCCCTACGAGCAGTACTTC

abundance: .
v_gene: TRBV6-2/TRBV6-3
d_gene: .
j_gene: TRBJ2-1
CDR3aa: CASTATGGLWDEQFF
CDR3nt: TGTGCCAGCACCGCGACTGGGGGCCTCTGGGATGAGCAGTTCTTC

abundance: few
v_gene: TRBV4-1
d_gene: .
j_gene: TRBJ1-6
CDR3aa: CASSQDGFVGQSNSPLHF
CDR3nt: TGCGCCAGCAGCCAAGATGGATTCGTAGGACAGTCAAATTCACCCCTCCACTTT

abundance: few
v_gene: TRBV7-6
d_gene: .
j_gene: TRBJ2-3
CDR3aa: CASSLRGVLPGTDTQYF
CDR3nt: TGTGCCAGCAGCTTACGAGGGGTCTTGCCAGGCACAGATACGCAGTATTTT

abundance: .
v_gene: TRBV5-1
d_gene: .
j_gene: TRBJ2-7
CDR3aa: CASSGGAGISYEQYF
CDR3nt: TGCGCCAGCAGCGGGGGGGCAGGGATCTCCTACGAGCAGTACTTC

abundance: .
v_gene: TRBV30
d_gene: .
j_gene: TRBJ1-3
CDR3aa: CAWSVTTSGNTIYF
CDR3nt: TGTGCCTGGAGTGTGACGACCTCTGGAAACACCATATATTTT

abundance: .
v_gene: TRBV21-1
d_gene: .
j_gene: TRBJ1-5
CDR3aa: CASSKVGAGEEDNQPQHF
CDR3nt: TGTGCCAGCAGCAAAGTCGGGGCAGGGGAAGAGGACAATCAGCCCCAGCATTTT

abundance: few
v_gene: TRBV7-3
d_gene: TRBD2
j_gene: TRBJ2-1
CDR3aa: CASRPGLAASYNEQFF
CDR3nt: TGTGCCAGCAGACCAGGTCTAGCGGCTTCCTACAATGAGCAGTTCTTC

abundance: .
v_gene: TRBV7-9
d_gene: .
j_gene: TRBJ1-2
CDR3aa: CASSLGPVTHNYGYTF
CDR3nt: TGTGCCAGCAGCTTAGGGCCAGTGACCCATAACTATGGCTACACCTTC

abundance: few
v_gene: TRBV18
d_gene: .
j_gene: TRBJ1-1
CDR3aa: CASSPGIAEAFF
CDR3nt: TGTGCCAGCTCACCAGGGATCGCTGAAGCTTTCTTT

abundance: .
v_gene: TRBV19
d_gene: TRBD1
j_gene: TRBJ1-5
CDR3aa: CASSLGTGNLPQHF
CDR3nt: TGTGCCAGTAGTCTCGGGACAGGTAATTTGCCCCAGCATTTT

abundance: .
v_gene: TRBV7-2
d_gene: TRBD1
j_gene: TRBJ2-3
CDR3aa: CASSPRWTGVPDTQYF
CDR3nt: TGTGCCAGCAGCCCCCGGTGGACAGGGGTCCCAGATACGCAGTATTTT

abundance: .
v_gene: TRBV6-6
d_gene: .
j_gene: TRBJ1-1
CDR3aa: CATWRAGNTEAFF
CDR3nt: TGTGCCACCTGGCGTGCAGGGAACACTGAAGCTTTCTTT

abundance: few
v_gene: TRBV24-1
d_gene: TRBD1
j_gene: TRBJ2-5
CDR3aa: CATSDLYRGKETQYF
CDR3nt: TGTGCCACCAGTGATTTGTACAGGGGAAAAGAGACCCAGTACTTC

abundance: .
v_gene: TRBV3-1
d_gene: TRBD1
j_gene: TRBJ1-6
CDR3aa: CASSQELGQGPHF
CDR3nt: TGTGCCAGCAGCCAAGAACTGGGACAGGGTCCCCACTTT

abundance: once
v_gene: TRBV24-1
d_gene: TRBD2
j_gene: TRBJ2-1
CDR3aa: CATSAGLATEQFF
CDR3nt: TGTGCCACCAGTGCGGGACTAGCAACTGAGCAGTTCTTC

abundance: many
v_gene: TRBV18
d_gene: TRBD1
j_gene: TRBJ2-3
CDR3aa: CASSPLGTGGDTQYF
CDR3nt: TGTGCCAGCTCACCACTCGGGACAGGGGGAGATACGCAGTATTTT

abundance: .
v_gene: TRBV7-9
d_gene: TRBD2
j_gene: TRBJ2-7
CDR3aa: CASRPLAGASYEQYF
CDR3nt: TGTGCCAGCAGACCTCTAGCGGGGGCGTCCTACGAGCAGTACTTC

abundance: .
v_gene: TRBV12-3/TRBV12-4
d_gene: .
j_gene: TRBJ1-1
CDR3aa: CASTPGRGDTEAFF
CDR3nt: TGTGCCAGCACCCCAGGTCGTGGAGACACTGAAGCTTTCTTT

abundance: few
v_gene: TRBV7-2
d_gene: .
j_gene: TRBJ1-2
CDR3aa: CASSSPTGRGYTF
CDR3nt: TGTGCCAGCAGCTCTCCGACAGGTCGGGGCTACACCTTC

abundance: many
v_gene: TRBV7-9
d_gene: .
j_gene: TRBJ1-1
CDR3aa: CASSLDGGAEAFF
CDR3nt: TGTGCCAGCAGCTTAGATGGAGGTGCTGAAGCTTTCTTT

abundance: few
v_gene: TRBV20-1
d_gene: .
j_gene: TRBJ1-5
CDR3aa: CSATPSSQKVQPQHF
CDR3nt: TGCAGTGCTACCCCGTCGAGTCAGAAGGTTCAGCCCCAGCATTTT

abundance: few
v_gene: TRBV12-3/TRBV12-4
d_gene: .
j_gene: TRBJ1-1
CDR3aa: CASGVDHTEAFF
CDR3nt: TGTGCCAGCGGGGTAGACCACACTGAAGCTTTCTTT

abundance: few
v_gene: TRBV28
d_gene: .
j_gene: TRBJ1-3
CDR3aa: CASSYLEGTLSGNTIYF
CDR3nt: TGTGCCAGCAGTTATTTGGAGGGGACTCTCTCTGGAAACACCATATATTTT

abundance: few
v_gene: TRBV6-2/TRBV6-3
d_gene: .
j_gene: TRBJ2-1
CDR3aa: CASTTGGHYNEQFF
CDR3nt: TGTGCCAGCACAACGGGGGGACACTACAATGAGCAGTTCTTC

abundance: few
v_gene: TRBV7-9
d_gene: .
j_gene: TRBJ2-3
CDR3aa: CASSAVGGATDTQYF
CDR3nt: TGTGCCAGCAGCGCAGTTGGGGGGGCGACAGATACGCAGTATTTT

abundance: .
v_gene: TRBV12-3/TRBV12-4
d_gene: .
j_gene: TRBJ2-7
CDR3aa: CASSPHSSGASYEQYF
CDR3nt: TGTGCCAGCAGTCCCCACTCGTCCGGGGCCTCCTACGAGCAGTACTTC

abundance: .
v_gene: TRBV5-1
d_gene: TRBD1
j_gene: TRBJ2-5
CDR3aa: CASSEGQGLETQYF
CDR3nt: TGCGCCAGCAGCGAGGGACAGGGCTTGGAGACCCAGTACTTC

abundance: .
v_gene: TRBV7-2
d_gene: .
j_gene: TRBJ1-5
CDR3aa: CASSLVAHQPQHF
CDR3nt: TGTGCCAGCAGCTTAGTGGCGCATCAGCCCCAGCATTTT

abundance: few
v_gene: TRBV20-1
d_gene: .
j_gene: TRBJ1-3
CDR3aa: CSATRGGAGSGNTIYF
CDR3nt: TGCAGTGCTACCCGTGGAGGGGCAGGCTCTGGAAACACCATATATTTT

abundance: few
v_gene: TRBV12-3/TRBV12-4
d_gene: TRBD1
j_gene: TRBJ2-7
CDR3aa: CASSPYPGTGESYEQYF
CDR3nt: TGTGCCAGCAGTCCTTACCCCGGGACAGGGGAGTCCTACGAGCAGTACTTC

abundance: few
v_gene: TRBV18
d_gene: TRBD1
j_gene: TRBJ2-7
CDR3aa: CASSPRRTGYEQYF
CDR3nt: TGTGCCAGCTCACCCCGTCGGACAGGCTACGAGCAGTACTTC

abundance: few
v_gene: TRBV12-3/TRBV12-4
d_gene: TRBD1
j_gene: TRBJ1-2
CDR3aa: CASSFSPGGAYGYTF
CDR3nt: TGTGCCAGCAGTTTCTCCCCAGGGGGTGCATATGGCTACACCTTC

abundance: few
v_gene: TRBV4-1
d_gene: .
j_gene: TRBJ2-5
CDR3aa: CASSQAQVETQYF
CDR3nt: TGCGCCAGCAGCCAAGCTCAGGTTGAGACCCAGTACTTC

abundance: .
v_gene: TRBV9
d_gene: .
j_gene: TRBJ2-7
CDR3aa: CASSVASGLTYEQYF
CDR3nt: TGTGCCAGCAGCGTAGCTTCAGGATTAACCTACGAGCAGTACTTC

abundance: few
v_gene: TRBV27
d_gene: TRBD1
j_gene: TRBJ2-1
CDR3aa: CASSGKPGQIVIRDEQFF
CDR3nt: TGTGCCAGCAGTGGGAAGCCGGGACAGATCGTAATCCGGGATGAGCAGTTCTTC

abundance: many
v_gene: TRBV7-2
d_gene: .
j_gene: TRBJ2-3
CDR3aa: CASSFVKGTDTQYF
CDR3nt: TGTGCCAGCAGTTTTGTGAAAGGAACAGATACGCAGTATTTT

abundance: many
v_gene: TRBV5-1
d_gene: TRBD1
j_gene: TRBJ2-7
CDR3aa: CASGIGTVNYEQYF
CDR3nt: TGCGCCAGCGGGATAGGGACAGTTAACTACGAGCAGTACTTC

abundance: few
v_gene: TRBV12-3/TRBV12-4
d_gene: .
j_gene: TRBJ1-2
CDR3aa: CASSTQGFYGYTF
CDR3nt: TGTGCCAGCAGTACCCAGGGGTTCTATGGCTACACCTTC

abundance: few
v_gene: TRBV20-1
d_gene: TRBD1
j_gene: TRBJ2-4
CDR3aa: CSARAGTGFMVF
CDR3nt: TGCAGTGCTAGAGCCGGGACAGGGTTTATGGTTTTC

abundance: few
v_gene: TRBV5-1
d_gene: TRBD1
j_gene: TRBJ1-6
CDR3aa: CASSLIPGQIDSPLHF
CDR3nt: TGCGCCAGCAGCTTAATACCGGGACAGATTGATTCACCCCTCCACTTT

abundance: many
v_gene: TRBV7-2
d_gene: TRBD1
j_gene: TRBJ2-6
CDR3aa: CASSARDRFSGANVLTF
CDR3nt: TGTGCCAGCAGCGCTCGGGACAGATTCTCTGGGGCCAACGTCCTGACTTTC

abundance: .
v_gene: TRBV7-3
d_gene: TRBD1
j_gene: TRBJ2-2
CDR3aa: CASSPGQGAVGELFF
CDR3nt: TGTGCCAGCAGCCCAGGACAGGGGGCCGTCGGGGAGCTGTTTTTT

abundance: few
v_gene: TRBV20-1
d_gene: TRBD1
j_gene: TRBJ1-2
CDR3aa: CSARVQGARGYTF
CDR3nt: TGCAGTGCTAGAGTTCAGGGGGCGAGGGGCTACACCTTC

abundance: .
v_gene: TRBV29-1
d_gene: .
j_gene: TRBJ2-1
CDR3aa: CSDRSSYNEQFF
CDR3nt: TGCAGCGACCGGAGCTCCTACAATGAGCAGTTCTTC

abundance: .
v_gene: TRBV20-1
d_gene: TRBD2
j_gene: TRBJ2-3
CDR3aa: CSARGWGSSGVDTQYF
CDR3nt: TGCAGTGCTAGGGGTTGGGGGTCTAGCGGGGTTGATACGCAGTATTTT

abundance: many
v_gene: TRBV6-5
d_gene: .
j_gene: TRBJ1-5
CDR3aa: CASSYTGLGQPQHF
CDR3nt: TGTGCCAGCAGTTACACAGGCCTTGGTCAGCCCCAGCATTTT

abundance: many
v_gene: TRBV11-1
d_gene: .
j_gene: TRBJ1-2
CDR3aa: CASSEDRSNYGYTF
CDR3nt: TGTGCCAGCAGCGAGGACAGATCGAACTATGGCTACACCTTC

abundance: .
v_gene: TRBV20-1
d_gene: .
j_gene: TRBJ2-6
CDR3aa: CSAQTSGANVLTF
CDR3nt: TGCAGTGCGCAGACCTCTGGGGCCAACGTCCTGACTTTC

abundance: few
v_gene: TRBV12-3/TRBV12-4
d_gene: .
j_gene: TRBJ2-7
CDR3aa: CASRVGYEQYF
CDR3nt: TGTGCCAGCCGCGTGGGATACGAGCAGTACTTC

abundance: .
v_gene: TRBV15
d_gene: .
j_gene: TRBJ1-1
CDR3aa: CATSSPREAPNTEAFF
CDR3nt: TGTGCCACCAGCTCCCCTCGGGAGGCCCCAAACACTGAAGCTTTCTTT

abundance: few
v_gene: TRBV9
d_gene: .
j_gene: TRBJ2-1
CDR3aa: CASSVGVGTAEYVEQFF
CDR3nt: TGTGCCAGCAGCGTAGGGGTAGGAACGGCCGAGTATGTTGAGCAGTTCTTC

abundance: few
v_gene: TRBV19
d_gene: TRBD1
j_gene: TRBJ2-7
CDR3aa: CASSIKGQPYEQYF
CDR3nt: TGTGCCAGTAGTATTAAGGGACAGCCTTACGAGCAGTACTTC